This T cell receptor (beta chain) was recovered during a study of blood T cell repertoires in COVID-19. Study information: Donors in the United States, Italy and Spain gave samples during acute or convalescent COVID-19.

Per the authors' pipeline: Researchers report that nucleated cell counts were estimated from reference gene primer amplification. Repertoires were generated with immunoSEQ multiplex PCR, while TCRdb's copy carries only in-frame clones and drops some. That table supplies the V and J calls and clone size; D and trimming were determined from the DNA. The sample carries roughly 230,000 clones, roughly 84% recorded once. The length of the CDR3 is 14 residues. Germline-derived CDR1 and CDR2 are GTSNPN and SVGIG (reference sequence). The ends were cut back, 5 bases at V and 4 bases at J, with 15 bases in the middle.

The receptor was derived from a man between 50 and 59 years old with active or convalescent COVID-19. The chain couples TRBV30 to TRBJ1-5; possibly TRBD1 for D (5 bases). The sample consisted of peripheral blood. The CDR3 DNA follows: TGTGCCTGGGGGGGAGGGGCAGGGAATCAGCCCCAGCATTTT. The encoded protein is CAWGGGAGNQPQHF.